This is a list of T cell receptor beta chains from one sample in a study of cytomegalovirus exposure and HLA in healthy donors. Using immunoSEQ multiplex PCR, the repertoire was profiled, and TCRdb retains in-frame clones only, with some absent. The repertoire holds roughly 160,000 clones, roughly four fifths seen once, with around 10% in the top ten. Sequences were obtained from PBMCs. The source of these receptors is a man aged 50-60 years in good health and CMV-seropositive. Both conserved end residues are part of each CDR3.

V gene,CDR3 protein
TRBV6-6,CASSYESSYEQYF
TRBV19,CASTHRSRVTEAFF
TRBV4-2,CASSQRVGTSGRAITNEQFF
TRBV28,CASSPGLASDTQYF
TRBV6-5,CASSYSGPAGQYF
TRBV6-1,CASSEAGPGQGAAPLHF
TRBV10-3,CAISGGGGAASYEQYF
TRBV6-5,CASSPGGARVGELFF
TRBV19,CASSTGQGSGNEQFF
TRBV29-1,CSAGGSDPLANYGYTF
TRBV30,CAWSPPRREGWILGAGELFF
TRBV28,CASSAPVGGPGNTIYF
TRBV5-1,CASSLFAGDEGYTF
TRBV5-1,CASSLEGAAYLAFF
TRBV29-1,CSVDGQEYGYTF
TRBV30,CAWSDVISGGPDTQYF
TRBV19,CASGDRGQTDTQYF
TRBV6-5,CASRRDREANEQFF
TRBV14,CASSQQAVIGEQYF
TRBV5-4,CASEDRITDTQYF
TRBV7-2,CASSLTRGPSYTF
TRBV7-2,CASSLDRSSYEQYF
TRBV11-1,CASSSAGTGYNEQFF
TRBV2,CASRIDSSGLSEQYF
TRBV28,CASLRAREAFF
TRBV19,CASSMSGLGVTGELFF
TRBV7-2,CASGPRLAGGTDTQYF
TRBV5-6,CASSLALFHEQYF
TRBV7-2,CASSLAQGINEQYF
TRBV11-3,CASSFSAGNTEAFF
TRBV28,CASSLRQGSFGF
TRBV6-1,CASSESAGVVYEQYF
TRBV19,CASSMGQGGNEQYF
TRBV6-5,CASSRGQHYGYTF
TRBV18,CASSPPTGETGYGYTF
TRBV10-3,CAISESGASYNSPLHF
TRBV7-2,CASSSYTTISGNTIYF
TRBV19,CASSSGTYNSPLHF
TRBV11-1,CASSSSGGIDGYTF
TRBV9,CASSTNPGTEEYNEQFF
TRBV5-1,CASSLASGLATSSGFF
TRBV6-5,CASRDRSSYNEQFF
TRBV19,CASSITGGVYNEQFF